This passage covers 18 T cell receptor beta chains from one sample sequenced in a study of T cell changes during pregnancy in multiple sclerosis. The repertoire was sequenced with immunoSEQ multiplex PCR; TCRdb's copy has only in-frame clones and lacks some. The sample lists around 88,000 clones, about 91% occurring once. Material: peripheral blood, obtained after pregnancy. These receptors were collected from a female donor in good health, enrolled as a control in a pregnancy study.

The DNA for the CDR3 is TGTGCCAGCAGGCCGGGACTAGCGGACAATGAGCAGTTCTTC. Amino acids: CASRPGLADNEQFF. The chain uses TRBV2 and TRBJ2-1; 11 bases align to TRBD2. Trimming at V came to 6 bases and at J to 5 bases, leaving 3 bases not matched to a gene. This CDR3 contains 14 residues. The germline gives CDR1 SNHLY, CDR2 FYNNEI.

V usage is TRBV28 and J usage is TRBJ1-6, with no clear D. Germline loops: CDR1 MDHEN, CDR2 SYDVKM. With 11 bases removed from V and 0 bases from J, the gap between germline ends came to 11 bases. The CDR3 length is 14 residues. The CDR3 is CASARGSYNSPLHF. For the CDR3, the DNA is TGTGCCTCCGCTCGGGGCTCCTATAATTCACCCCTCCACTTT.

This chain uses TRBV7-8 with TRBJ2-7, with 8 bases aligning to TRBD2. Germline assignment: CDR1 SGHVS and CDR2 FQNEAQ. The junction had 4 bases not matched to a gene; V was cut back by 4 bases and J by 2 bases. This CDR3 spans 14 amino acids. The CDR3 here is CASSSREGTYEQYF. The CDR3, as DNA: TGTGCCAGCAGCTCCCGGGAGGGAACCTACGAGCAGTACTTC.

This rearrangement joins TRBV25-1 to TRBJ2-7; D is ambiguous. Between the trimmed V and J ends, which lost 6 bases and 1 base, there was a span of 4 bases. Per germline, CDR1 MGHDK and CDR2 SYGVNS. This CDR3 contains 11 residues. In nucleotides, the CDR3 is TGTGCCAGCAGCCTGTCCTACGAGCAGTACTTC. Protein product: CASSLSYEQYF.

The genes are TRBV27 and TRBJ1-6; TRBD1 matches at 7 bases. Germline CDR1 reads MNHEY; CDR2 reads SMNVEV (reference sequence). With 6 bases clipped from V and 6 bases from J, the junction kept 2 bases outside the gene matches. The CDR3 spans 13 residues. CDR3 sequence: CASSRQGNSPLHF. For the CDR3, the DNA is TGTGCCAGCAGCAGACAGGGTAATTCACCCCTCCACTTT.

The chain links TRBV29-1 to TRBJ2-6; 8 bases agree with TRBD1. CDR3 size: 15 residues. V shed 6 bases and J 4 bases; nucleotides not matched to a gene: 8. Per germline, CDR1 SQVTM and CDR2 ANQGSEA. This chain's CDR3 is CSVEWTGNGANVLTF. The CDR3 DNA follows: TGCAGCGTCGAATGGACAGGGAACGGGGCCAACGTCCTGACTTTC.

This clone was counted once. This chain connects TRBV7-9 to TRBJ2-5; TRBD2 agrees at 8 bases. Trimming cost V 0 bases and J 5 bases; bases outside gene matches: 11. The CDR3 length is 17 residues. Per the germline V gene, CDR1 is SEHNR and CDR2 is FQNEAQ (reference sequence). CDR3 amino acids: CASSLALPGLGSETQYF. CDR3 sequence (DNA): TGTGCCAGCAGCTTAGCCCTCCCGGGACTAGGATCGGAGACCCAGTACTTC.

This clone appeared once. This chain connects TRBV4-1 to TRBJ2-7, with unresolved D. CDR1 and CDR2 (germline): MGHRA, YSYEKL. The CDR3 consists of 14 residues. Deletions cut 4 bases from V and 4 bases from J, with 14 bases between. In nucleotides, the CDR3 is TGCGCCAGCAGCCTGACTGGAAACGTTTACGAGCAGTACTTC. This codes for CASSLTGNVYEQYF.

This clone showed up just once. The chain recombines TRBV7-6 with TRBJ1-3, with D unresolved. Germline V gene sequence: CDR1 SGHVS, CDR2 FNYEAQ. Trimming removed 2 bases at V and 1 base at J, with 9 bases between. The CDR3 loop spans 15 amino acids. In DNA form, the CDR3 reads TGTGCCAGCAGCTTAAGCCACAGTTCTGGAAACACCATATATTTT. Protein product: CASSLSHSSGNTIYF.

This clone was recorded once. In DNA form, the CDR3 reads TGTGCCAGCAGCTCAGACGGGACTACCGGGAATGAGCAGTTCTTC. Protein: CASSSDGTTGNEQFF. The chain combines TRBV7-9 with TRBJ2-1; 7 bases are a match to TRBD2. The J segment lost 7 bases and the V segment lost 4 bases, leaving 10 bases of the junction unmatched. The CDR3 consists of 15 residues. Germline V gene data show CDR1 as SEHNR and CDR2 as FQNEAQ (reference sequence).

The chain is built from TRBV28 and TRBJ2-1; 11 bases line up with TRBD1. Germline CDR1 and CDR2: MDHEN and SYDVKM. V lost 0 bases, J lost 15 bases, and 10 bases stayed unmatched. The CDR3 length is 15 residues. This CDR3 is CASSLWGQGGIKWFF. As DNA, the CDR3 is TGTGCCAGCAGTTTATGGGGACAGGGGGGGATCAAGTGGTTCTTC.

This rearrangement joins TRBV5-6 to TRBJ2-3; 12 nucleotides agree with TRBD2. Germline loops: CDR1 SGHDT, CDR2 YYEEEE. The ends lost 3 bases at V and 5 bases at J; junction bases unmatched: 7. The CDR3 sequence is 16 residues long. The CDR3 nucleotides are TGTGCCAGCAGCTCGACTAGCGGGGGAATTATAGATACGCAGTATTTT. Translated: CASSSTSGGIIDTQYF.

J is TRBJ1-6 and V is TRBV15; a weak D match, TRBD1 (5 bases). The CDR3 length is 14 residues. Germline V gives CDR1 LNHNV, CDR2 YYDKDF (reference sequence). Trimming stripped 0 bases from V and 5 bases from J, with 5 bases between. The CDR3 reads CATSREGDNSPLHF. The CDR3 coding sequence is TGTGCCACCAGCAGAGAAGGGGATAATTCACCCCTCCACTTT.

This rearrangement joins TRBV19 to TRBJ2-3, with TRBD2 matching over 11 bases. V dropped 5 bases and J dropped 2; count of bases not matched to a gene: 3. The CDR3 length is 15 residues. CDR1 is LNHDA and CDR2 is SQIVND in the germline V gene (reference sequence). The CDR3 DNA reads TGTGCCAGTAGTCAACTAGCGGGGGTCACAGATACGCAGTATTTT. This translates into CASSQLAGVTDTQYF.

This sequence joins TRBV5-1 and TRBJ2-7; 9 nucleotides align to TRBD1. The ends lost 4 bases at V and 3 bases at J; junction bases unmatched: 5. The CDR3 is made up of 14 amino acids. Germline V lookup: CDR1 SGHRS, CDR2 YFSETQ. The CDR3 coding sequence is TGCGCCAGCAGCCCTGGACAGGGGATCTACGAGCAGTACTTC. This gives the protein CASSPGQGIYEQYF.

This clone appeared a few times. The genes are TRBV11-2 and TRBJ2-7; maybe TRBD1 (6 bases). Looked up from germline, CDR1 is SGHAT and CDR2 is FQNNGV. The CDR3 loop spans 14 amino acids. Trimming took 3 bases from V and 3 from J, leaving 12 bases between them. CDR3 protein: CASSLAQDSYEQYF. In DNA form, the CDR3 reads TGTGCCAGCAGCTTGGCACAGGACAGCTACGAGCAGTACTTC. The full variable domain, its missing parts supplied by reference TRBV11-2 and TRBJ2-7, is EAGVAQSPRYKIIEKRQSVAFWCNPISGHATLYWYQQILGQGPKLLIQFQNNGVVDDSQLPKDRFSAERLKGVDSTLKIQPAKLEDSAVYLCASSLAQDSYEQYFGPGTRLTVT.

To note about this clone: The sample carries other DNA sequences with the same CDR3. This sequence joins TRBV5-1 and TRBJ2-3; D perhaps matches TRBD2 (5 bases). In germline, CDR1 is SGHRS, CDR2 YFSETQ. CDR3 length: 15 amino acids. The V end lost 0 bases, the J end lost 2 bases, and 10 bases lay between the germline ends. The CDR3, as DNA: TGCGCCAGCAGCTTGGCAGGCGGGTACACAGATACGCAGTATTTT. Residues: CASSLAGGYTDTQYF.

This sequence joins TRBV15 and TRBJ1-4, with D maybe TRBD1 (6 bases). The CDR3 loop spans 18 amino acids. The V end lost 1 base, the J end lost 5 bases, and 20 bases lay between the germline ends. Per germline, CDR1 LNHNV and CDR2 YYDKDF (reference sequence). CDR3 in amino acids: CATSRGFRGPSLNEKLFF. The CDR3 region has the DNA TGTGCCACCAGCAGAGGATTCAGGGGCCCCTCTTTAAATGAAAAACTGTTTTTT.